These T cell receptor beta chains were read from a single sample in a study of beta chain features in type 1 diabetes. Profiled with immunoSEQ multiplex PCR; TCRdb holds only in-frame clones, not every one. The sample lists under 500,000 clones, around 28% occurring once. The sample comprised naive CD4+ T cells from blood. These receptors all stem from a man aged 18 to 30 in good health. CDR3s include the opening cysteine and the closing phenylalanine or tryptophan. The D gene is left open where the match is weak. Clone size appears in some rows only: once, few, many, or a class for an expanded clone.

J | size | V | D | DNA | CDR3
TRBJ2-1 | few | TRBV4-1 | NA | TGCGCCAGCAGCAAAGAAACGAACATGGAGCAGTTCTTC | CASSKETNMEQFF
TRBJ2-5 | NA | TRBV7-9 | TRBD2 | TGTGCCAGCAGCTCAGGACTAGCGGAGCAACAAGAGACCCAGTACTTC | CASSSGLAEQQETQYF
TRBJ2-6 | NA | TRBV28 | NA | TGTGCCAGCAGTCCCGTGGGGGCTGGGGCCAACGTCCTGACTTTC | CASSPVGAGANVLTF
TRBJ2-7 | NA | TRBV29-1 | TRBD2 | TGCAGCGTTCCAGCGGGAGGGCCTTCCTACGAGCAGTACTTC | CSVPAGGPSYEQYF
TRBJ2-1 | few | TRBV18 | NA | TGTGCCAGCTCATTCGAGCAGAGCTCCTACAATGAGCAGTTCTTC | CASSFEQSSYNEQFF
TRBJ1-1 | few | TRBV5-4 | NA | TGTGCCAGCAGCTTGGGTGTGGGCACTGAAGCTTTCTTT | CASSLGVGTEAFF
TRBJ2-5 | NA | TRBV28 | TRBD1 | TGTGCCAGCAGTTCCCCAGGGGGACGGGGAGAGACCCAGTACTTC | CASSSPGGRGETQYF
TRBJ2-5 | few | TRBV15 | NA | TGTGCCACCAGCAGAGGATACAGGGAGACCCAGTACTTC | CATSRGYRETQYF
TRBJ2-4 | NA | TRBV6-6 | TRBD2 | TGTGCCAGCAGTTACTCGACGACTAGCGGGGGAAACATTCAGTACTTC | CASSYSTTSGGNIQYF
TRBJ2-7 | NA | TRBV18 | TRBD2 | TGTGCCAGCTCACCGACTAGCGGAGACTACGAGCAGTACTTC | CASSPTSGDYEQYF
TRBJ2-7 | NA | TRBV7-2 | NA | TGTGCCAGCAGCTTATTACTACGGGATCAAGAGCAGTACTTC | CASSLLLRDQEQYF
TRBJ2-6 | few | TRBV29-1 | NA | TGCAGCGTAGAGGGTGGGGCCAACGTCCTGACTTTC | CSVEGGANVLTF
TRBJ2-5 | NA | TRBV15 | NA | TGTGCCACCAGCAGAGGACCCGAGACCCAGTACTTC | CATSRGPETQYF
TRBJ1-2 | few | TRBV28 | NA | TGTGCCAGCAGTTTGAGGTCTGGCTACACCTTC | CASSLRSGYTF
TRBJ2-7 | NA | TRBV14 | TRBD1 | TGTGCCAGCAGCGGACAGGGACGGGGCGAGCAGTACTTC | CASSGQGRGEQYF
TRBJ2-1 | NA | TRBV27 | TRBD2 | TGTGCCAGCAGTTTATACCTAGGCGGGGGGTACAATGAGCAGTTCTTC | CASSLYLGGGYNEQFF
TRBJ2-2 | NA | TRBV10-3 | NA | TGTGCCATCAGTGAGTCCTGGGAGCTGTTTTTT | CAISESWELFF
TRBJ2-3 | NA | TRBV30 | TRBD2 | TGTGCCTGGAGCCTACTAGCGGGAGTTACAGATACGCAGTATTTT | CAWSLLAGVTDTQYF
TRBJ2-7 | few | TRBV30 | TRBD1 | TGTGCCTGGAGTGTACGACAGGGTTCTACCGAGCAGTACTTC | CAWSVRQGSTEQYF
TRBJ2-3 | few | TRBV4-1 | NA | TGCGCCAGCAGCCATACCACAGATACGCAGTATTTT | CASSHTTDTQYF
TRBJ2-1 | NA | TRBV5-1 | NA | TGCGCCAGCAGCTTGGCCTCTGAGCAGTTCTTC | CASSLASEQFF
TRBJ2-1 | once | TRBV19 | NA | TGTGCCAGTAGTATTGTCAGGATGAGCTCCTACAATGAGCAGTTCTTC | CASSIVRMSSYNEQFF
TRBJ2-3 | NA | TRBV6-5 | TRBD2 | TGTGCCAGCAGCTTTGGACTAGCGGTTAAGCAGTATTTT | CASSFGLAVKQYF
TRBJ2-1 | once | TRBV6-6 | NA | TGTGCCAGCAGTTACTCGCTTGAGGGAGGTGAGCAGTTCTTC | CASSYSLEGGEQFF
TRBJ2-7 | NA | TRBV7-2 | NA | TGTGCCAGCAGCTTAGCGGGGATCTACGAGCAGTACTTC | CASSLAGIYEQYF
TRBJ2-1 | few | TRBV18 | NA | TGTGCCAGCTTACAGGGCAATGAGCAGTTCTTC | CASLQGNEQFF
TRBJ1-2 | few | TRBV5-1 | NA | TGCGCCAGCAGGAAAGAAGACTATGGCTACACCTTC | CASRKEDYGYTF
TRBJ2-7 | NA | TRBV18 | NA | TGTGCCAGCTCACCTACCAGGGAATACGAGCAGTACTTC | CASSPTREYEQYF
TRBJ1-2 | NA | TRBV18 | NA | TGTGCCAGCTCCGCTAACCCGGGGTATGGCTACACCTTC | CASSANPGYGYTF
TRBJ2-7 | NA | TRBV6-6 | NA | TGTGCCAGCAGTTCTAGCTTCTCCTACGAGCAGTACTTC | CASSSSFSYEQYF
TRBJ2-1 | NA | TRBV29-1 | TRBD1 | TGCAGCTTACCAGGGGGCTCCTACAATGAGCAGTTCTTC | CSLPGGSYNEQFF
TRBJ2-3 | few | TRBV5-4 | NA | TGTGCCAGCAGCGAACCGTTAGCCTCCTACCGAAGCCGAGATACGCAGTATTTT | CASSEPLASYRSRDTQYF
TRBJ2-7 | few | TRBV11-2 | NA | TGTGCCAGCAGCTTGGAAGGGTACAACTCCTACGAGCAGTACTTC | CASSLEGYNSYEQYF
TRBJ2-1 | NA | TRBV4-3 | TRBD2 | TGCGCCAGCAGCCATATAGCGGGAGCGGTGGATGAGCAGTTCTTC | CASSHIAGAVDEQFF
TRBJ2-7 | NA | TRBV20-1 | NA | TGCAGTGCGCGGACCACCGGCGAGCAGTACTTC | CSARTTGEQYF
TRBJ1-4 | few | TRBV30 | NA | TGTGCCTGGAGCGGTGGGAGGTCCGCTGAAAAACTGTTTTTT | CAWSGGRSAEKLFF
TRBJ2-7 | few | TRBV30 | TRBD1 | TGTGCCTGGAGTGCGGGGACAGCCTACGAGCAGTACTTC | CAWSAGTAYEQYF
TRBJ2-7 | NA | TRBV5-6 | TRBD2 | TGTGCCAGCAGCACGGGACTAGCGGGAGACGAGCAGTACTTC | CASSTGLAGDEQYF
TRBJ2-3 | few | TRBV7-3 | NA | TGTGCCAGCAGCCTCCGCCCGGGGTCGGCAGATACGCAGTATTTT | CASSLRPGSADTQYF
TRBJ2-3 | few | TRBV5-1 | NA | TGCGCCAGCAGCTTGTCGCCCCGGTTAGATACGCAGTATTTT | CASSLSPRLDTQYF
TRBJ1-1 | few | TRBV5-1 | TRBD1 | TGCGCCAGCAGCTTGGCCGGGACAGGGCCGACTGAAGCTTTCTTT | CASSLAGTGPTEAFF
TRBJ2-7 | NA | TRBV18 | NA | TGTGCCAGCTCACCAAATGGTGAGGCCGAGCAGTACTTC | CASSPNGEAEQYF
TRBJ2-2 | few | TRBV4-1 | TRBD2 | TGCGCCAGCAGCCAAGTTGCGGGAGGGACCGGGGAGCTGTTTTTT | CASSQVAGGTGELFF
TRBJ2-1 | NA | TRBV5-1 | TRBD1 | TGCGCCAGCAGCCGAAACCCGGGACAGGGGAACAATGAGCAGTTCTTC | CASSRNPGQGNNEQFF
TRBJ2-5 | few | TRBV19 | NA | TGTGCCAGTAGTATAGATCAGGCAGCTCTCGGGACCCAGTACTTC | CASSIDQAALGTQYF
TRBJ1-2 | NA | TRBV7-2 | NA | TGTGCCAGCAGCTTAGATAGGGTCTATGGCTACACCTTC | CASSLDRVYGYTF
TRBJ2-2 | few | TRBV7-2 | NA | TGTGCCAGCAGCTTACCGGGACAGAACACCGGGGAGCTGTTTTTT | CASSLPGQNTGELFF
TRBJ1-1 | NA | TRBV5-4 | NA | TGTGCCAGCAGCACGGGACGTTCGACGAACACTGAAGCTTTCTTT | CASSTGRSTNTEAFF
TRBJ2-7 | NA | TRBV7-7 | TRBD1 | TGTGCTAGCAGCTTAGGGACAGGGGCCAACGAGCAGTACTTC | CASSLGTGANEQYF
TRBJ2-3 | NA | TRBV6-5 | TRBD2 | TGTGCCAGCACCGGCGGGGGAGATACGCAGTATTTT | CASTGGGDTQYF
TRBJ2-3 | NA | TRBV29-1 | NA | TGCAGCGTTTATGGTCCGGCAGATACGCAGTATTTT | CSVYGPADTQYF
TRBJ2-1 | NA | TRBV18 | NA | TGTGCCAGCTCCGAAAACAGGGGCGGGACCAATGAGCAGTTCTTC | CASSENRGGTNEQFF
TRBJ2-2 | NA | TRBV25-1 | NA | TGTGCCAGCAGCCCTAGCGTTGTCACCGGGGAGCTGTTTTTT | CASSPSVVTGELFF
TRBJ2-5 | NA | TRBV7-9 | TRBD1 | TGTGCCAGCAGCCCATTTGGCGGGACAGGGGTCGAGACCCAGTACTTC | CASSPFGGTGVETQYF
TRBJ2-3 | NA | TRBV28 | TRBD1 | TGTGCCTGCCGCCCGACAGGGAGACCCCTCGGCGATACGCAGTATTTT | CACRPTGRPLGDTQYF